This T cell receptor (beta chain) stems from a study of blood T cell repertoires in COVID-19. At the level of the study: Samples came from the United States, Italy and Spain, spanning acute and convalescent COVID-19.

The method was immunoSEQ multiplex PCR; TCRdb's version includes in-frame clones alone and lacks a portion of them. Altogether 400,000 to 450,000 clones are present, 70% to 90% being singletons, with the ten largest covering roughly 0.87%. The germline V gene has CDR1 SGHNT and CDR2 YYREEE (reference sequence). The CDR3 runs 15 residues. The ends were cut back, 4 bases at V and 7 bases at J, with 19 bases in the middle. What was sequenced was peripheral blood. This chain connects TRBV5-4 to TRBJ2-3, with no clear D. This sequence was found in a young man with COVID-19, enrolled during active disease. CDR3 residues: CASSQIFETENTQYF. In DNA, the CDR3 is TGTGCCAGCAGCCAGATATTCGAGACGGAGAATACGCAGTATTTT. Combining the CDR3 with reference TRBV5-4 and TRBJ2-3 gives the whole variable domain ETGVTQSPTHLIKTRGQQVTLRCSSQSGHNTVSWYQQALGQGPQFIFQYYREEENGRGNFPPRFSGLQFPNYSSELNVNALELDDSALYLCASSQIFETENTQYFGPGTRLTVL.